This TCR beta chain was captured in a study of T cell changes during pregnancy in multiple sclerosis. This clone is a singleton in its sample. The CDR3 sequence is 13 residues long. Germline lookup yields CDR1 SGHRS and CDR2 YFSETQ. Trimming shortened V by 3 bases and J by 4 bases, and 10 bases separated the two germline ends. Using immunoSEQ multiplex PCR, the repertoire was profiled, and TCRdb retains in-frame clones only, with some absent. The data hold tens of thousands of clones, with about 90% observed a single time. This chain connects TRBV5-1 to TRBJ1-2; a weak D match, TRBD1 (6 bases). This material consisted of CD4+ T cells from peripheral blood mononuclear cells, taken after pregnancy. This TCR was sampled from a female donor in good health, enrolled as a control in a pregnancy study. The CDR3 reads CASSWDTTYGYTF. The CDR3 bases are TGCGCCAGCAGCTGGGACACCACCTATGGCTACACCTTC. The full variable domain, with the rest looked up from reference TRBV5-1 and TRBJ1-2, is KAGVTQTPRYLIKTRGQQVTLSCSPISGHRSVSWYQQTPGQGLQFLFEYFSETQRNKGNFPGRFSGRQFSNSRSEMNVSTLELGDSALYLCASSWDTTYGYTFGSGTRLTVV.